Shown below are 6 T cell receptor beta chains from a single sample sequenced in a study of blood T cell repertoires in COVID-19. The assay was immunoSEQ multiplex PCR, and TCRdb's table has in-frame clones only and misses some. The data hold tens of thousands of clones, with around 87% observed a single time. The sequencing sample was made of peripheral blood. These receptors were taken from a man aged 40-49 years with acute or convalescent COVID-19.

The V gene is TRBV5-1, the J gene TRBJ2-7; maybe TRBD2 (6 bases). Germline-derived CDR1 and CDR2 are SGHRS and YFSETQ. Trimming removed 4 bases at V and 3 bases at J, with 20 bases between. The CDR3 is made up of 16 amino acids. CDR3 bases: TGCGCCAGCAGCCCCGTCGGCGGGGCCACTTACTACGAGCAGTACTTC. It specifies CASSPVGGATYYEQYF. Variable domain in full (rest from reference TRBV5-1 and TRBJ2-7): KAGVTQTPRYLIKTRGQQVTLSCSPISGHRSVSWYQQTPGQGLQFLFEYFSETQRNKGNFPGRFSGRQFSNSRSEMNVSTLELGDSALYLCASSPVGGATYYEQYFGPGTRLTVT.

V usage is TRBV18 and J usage is TRBJ2-3, with 7 bases matching TRBD1. The germline gives CDR1 KGHSH, CDR2 LQKENI. This CDR3 is built from 15 residues. With V trimmed by 0 bases and J by 2 bases, 2 bases remained unmatched. The CDR3: CASSPPGQTTDTQYF. The CDR3 nucleotides are TGTGCCAGCTCACCACCGGGACAGACCACAGATACGCAGTATTTT.

This rearrangement joins TRBV29-1 to TRBJ1-3; 7 nucleotides align to TRBD1. The CDR3 contains 15 residues. In germline, CDR1 is SQVTM, CDR2 ANQGSEA. The J segment lost 7 bases and the V segment lost 7 bases, leaving 16 bases of the junction unmatched. The CDR3 loop reads CSDPVRTGGRNTIYF. The CDR3 bases are TGCAGCGACCCGGTGCGGACAGGTGGTAGGAACACCATATATTTT.

The chain couples TRBV27 to TRBJ1-2; perhaps TRBD1 as D (5 bases). Trimming took off 5 bases at V and 4 bases at J, with 17 bases between the two ends. The germline V gene encodes CDR1 MNHEY and CDR2 SMNVEV (reference sequence). The CDR3 has 15 amino acids. The CDR3 region is CASSRGAGPGYGYTF. The CDR3 DNA reads TGTGCCAGCAGTCGTGGGGCAGGGCCCGGCTATGGCTACACCTTC.

The chain has TRBV9 and TRBJ2-1; a possible D gene is TRBD2 (7 bases). Between the trimmed V and J ends, which lost 4 bases and 9 bases, there was a span of 11 bases. This CDR3 contains 12 residues. Germline CDR1 SGDLS, CDR2 YYNGEE. This CDR3 reads CASSPGGLEQFF. CDR3 nucleotide sequence: TGTGCCAGCAGCCCGGGGGGCCTTGAGCAGTTCTTC.

The chain recombines TRBV7-2 with TRBJ2-1; 9 bases agree with TRBD1. Trimming cost V 5 bases and J 2 bases; bases outside gene matches: 4. This CDR3 region has 15 residues. In germline, CDR1 is SGHTA, CDR2 FQGNSA. CDR3 DNA: TGTGCCAGCAGCCTTGGGACAGGGCCCTACAATGAGCAGTTCTTC. This gives the protein CASSLGTGPYNEQFF.